Each of the 27 T cell receptor beta chains below was sequenced from the same sample in a study of CD8+ T cells in alopecia areata. Sample treatment: oral pan-JAK inhibitor, 5-10 mg twice daily. Reverse transcribed after extraction, RNA yielded cDNA as the sequencing template. Assay: immunoSEQ multiplex PCR; the TCRdb copy retains only in-frame clones and omits some. Counted here are more than 200,000 clones, just over 65% occurring once; the ten biggest clones make up 1% to 1.5%. Sequenced material: CD4+ T cells sorted from blood, taken at approximately week 42, from a patient treated with tofacitinib. The receptor set was obtained from a human donor with alopecia areata.

This clone has just a few counts. The chain is built from TRBV28 and TRBJ2-5, with D unclear. Germline CDR1 MDHEN, CDR2 SYDVKM. The CDR3 runs to 12 residues. Trimming left V 2 bases short and J 6 bases short, with 7 bases between. The CDR3 here is CASSLTQQTQYF. In nucleotides, the CDR3 is TGTGCCAGCAGTTTAACCCAGCAGACCCAGTACTTC.

This chain links TRBV7-2 with TRBJ2-5; D may be TRBD2 (5 bases). Trimming left V 2 bases short and J 5 bases short, with 6 bases between. This CDR3 region has 12 residues. CDR1 is SGHTA and CDR2 is FQGNSA in the germline V gene. DNA of the CDR3: TGTGCCAGCAGCTTATCGGGGGAGACCCAGTACTTC. Protein: CASSLSGETQYF.

The J gene is TRBJ2-5, the V gene TRBV7-9, with TRBD1 as a possible D gene (5 bases). V lost 10 bases and J 3 bases, leaving 15 bases between the germline ends. CDR3 length equals 13 residues. CDR1 is SEHNR and CDR2 is FQNEAQ in the germline V gene (reference sequence). The CDR3 DNA is TGTGCCACAACCCCACAGGCCAAAGAGACCCAGTACTTC. Encoded protein: CATTPQAKETQYF.

The chain carries TRBV2 and TRBJ1-2; D not certain. Trimming cost V 5 bases and J 0 bases, with 10 bases left between them. The CDR3 is 14 amino acids. Germline V gene sequence: CDR1 SNHLY, CDR2 FYNNEI. The CDR3 DNA is TGTGCCAGCAGTAAGGAGAGATCTAACTATGGCTACACCTTC. It specifies CASSKERSNYGYTF.

The V and J genes are TRBV30 and TRBJ1-1; a weak D match, TRBD1 (5 bases). Germline loops: CDR1 GTSNPN, CDR2 SVGIG (reference sequence). The length of the CDR3 is 15 residues. V was pared by 0 bases and J by 1 base, with 12 bases between. CDR3 protein: CAWSVPDRENTEAFF. The CDR3 nucleotides read TGTGCCTGGAGTGTACCCGACAGAGAGAACACTGAAGCTTTCTTT. The entire variable domain, with the rest obtained from reference TRBV30 and TRBJ1-1, is as follows: SQTIHQWPATLVQPVGSPLSLECTVEGTSNPNLYWYRQAAGRGLQLLFYSVGIGQISSEVPQNLSASRPQDRQFILSSKKLLLSDSGFYLCAWSVPDRENTEAFFGQGTRLTVV.

The V call is TRBV23-1, the J call TRBJ1-5, with a tentative D call TRBD1 (6 bases). Being an ORF, TRBV23-1 has a function that is uncertain. V gave up 11 bases and J gave up 3 bases, with 20 bases separating them. The CDR3 has 15 amino acids. The DNA for the CDR3 is TGCGCCGTCGCGTCAGGGGCCGGTAACAATCAGCCCCAGCATTTT. Its protein is CAVASGAGNNQPQHF.

The J gene is TRBJ1-5, the V gene TRBV2; TRBD1 might be the D (6 bases). The V gene's germline CDR1 is SNHLY and CDR2 FYNNEI. The CDR3 totals 15 residues. Trimming removed 7 bases from V and 4 bases from J, with 17 bases in between. The CDR3 sequence is CASTVDVRGNQPQHF. CDR3 nucleotides: TGTGCCAGCACCGTGGACGTCAGGGGAAATCAGCCCCAGCATTTT.

The J gene is TRBJ1-1, the V gene TRBV23-1; D not certain. TRBV23-1 is placed among ORFs of uncertain function. The CDR3 length is 11 residues. V lost 8 bases and J lost 3, with 7 bases in between. The CDR3 protein is CASLRDTEAFF. CDR3 sequence (DNA): TGCGCCAGCCTTCGGGACACTGAAGCTTTCTTT.

The rearrangement uses TRBV14 and TRBJ2-2; D not resolved. Germline CDR1 is SGHDN and CDR2 is FVKESK. Between the trimmed V and J ends, which lost 4 bases and 1 base, there was a span of 4 bases. The length of the CDR3 is 13 residues. CDR3 protein: CASSLKNTGELFF. Written as DNA, the CDR3 is TGTGCCAGCAGCCTGAAGAACACCGGGGAGCTGTTTTTT.

V is TRBV2 and J is TRBJ2-3, with 9 nucleotides matching TRBD1. The length of the CDR3 is 15 residues. Trimming took 5 bases from V and 5 from J; bases not matched to a gene: 8. The V gene's germline CDR1 is SNHLY and CDR2 FYNNEI. Here the CDR3 reads CASSLDRGVLDTQYF. The CDR3 DNA sequence: TGTGCCAGCAGTCTGGACAGGGGAGTTTTAGATACGCAGTATTTT.

A few counts support this clone. The chain has TRBV6-1 and TRBJ2-5; 8 bases are a match to TRBD2. CDR1 and CDR2 from the germline V gene are MNHNS and SASEGT. Trimming cost V 1 base and J 5 bases; bases outside gene matches: 12. This CDR3 spans 17 amino acids. The chain's CDR3 is CASSEGGGGHRRETQYF. The CDR3 DNA follows: TGTGCCAGCAGTGAAGGAGGCGGGGGGCACCGCCGGGAGACCCAGTACTTC.

The chain is built from TRBV10-3 and TRBJ1-1; D uncertain. CDR3 size: 14 residues. V was clipped by 0 bases and J by 3 bases, with 8 bases between them. Germline CDR1 and CDR2: ENHRY and SYGVKD. CDR3 nucleotide sequence: TGTGCCATCAGTGAGTCGCCCCGGGACACTGAAGCTTTCTTT. It translates to CAISESPRDTEAFF.

The chain carries TRBV29-1 and TRBJ1-2; 11 nucleotides match TRBD1. The CDR3 totals 13 residues. V was clipped by 3 bases and J by 8 bases; unmatched bases: 5. Germline V gives CDR1 SQVTM, CDR2 ANQGSEA. Here the CDR3 reads CSVDGQGAEGYTF. The CDR3 nucleotides read TGCAGCGTTGATGGACAGGGGGCCGAAGGCTACACCTTC.

The chain has TRBV6-5 and TRBJ2-7; D may be TRBD2 (6 bases). Germline V CDR1 and CDR2: MNHEY, SVGAGI. The CDR3 is 10 amino acids. The CDR3 sequence: CASGEREQYF. For the CDR3, the DNA is TGTGCATCGGGGGAACGGGAGCAGTACTTC.

The chain employs TRBV30 and TRBJ1-6; D unclear. The CDR3 spans 15 residues. Trimming took 0 bases from V and 6 from J, leaving 12 bases between them. Germline V gene lookup returns CDR1 GTSNPN and CDR2 SVGIG (reference sequence). The CDR3 region is CAWSVGAFINSPLHF. The CDR3 DNA reads TGTGCCTGGAGTGTTGGTGCCTTCATTAATTCACCCCTCCACTTT.

This CDR3 is CASSRARANTEAFF. CDR3 coding DNA: TGTGCCAGCAGCCGGGCCCGGGCGAACACTGAAGCTTTCTTT. This rearrangement joins TRBV7-2 to TRBJ1-1; D gene uncertain. CDR1 and CDR2 (germline): SGHTA, FQGNSA. The V and J ends lost 5 bases and 1 base respectively, with 11 bases between them. The CDR3 has 14 residues. Combining the CDR3 with reference TRBV7-2 and TRBJ1-1 gives the whole variable domain GAGVSQSPSNKVTEKGKDVELRCDPISGHTALYWYRQSLGQGLEFLIYFQGNSAPDKSGLPSDRFSAERTGGSVSTLTIQRTQQEDSAVYLCASSRARANTEAFFGQGTRLTVV.

The V gene is TRBV5-1, the J gene TRBJ2-7, with D possibly TRBD1 on 6 matching bases. The CDR3 totals 14 residues. The germline CDR1 and CDR2 sequences are SGHRS and YFSETQ. V lost 3 bases to trimming and J lost 3 bases, with 13 bases between them. This chain's CDR3 is CASSSTPQGYEQYF. The CDR3 coding sequence is TGCGCCAGCAGCTCAACCCCACAGGGCTACGAGCAGTACTTC.

This clone was counted many times. The chain has TRBV10-3 and TRBJ2-2; 11 bases match TRBD2. The CDR3 covers 15 residues. With V trimmed by 3 bases and J by 3 bases, 0 bases remained unmatched. Germline assignment: CDR1 ENHRY and CDR2 SYGVKD. CDR3 loop: CAISELAGDTGELFF. CDR3 in DNA: TGTGCCATCAGTGAACTAGCGGGGGACACCGGGGAGCTGTTTTTT.

The rearrangement joins TRBV10-3 to TRBJ1-5; no definite D call. V shed 7 bases and J shed 3 bases, with 13 bases lying between them. The germline gives CDR1 ENHRY, CDR2 SYGVKD. The CDR3 extends over 14 amino acids. The DNA for the CDR3 is TGTGCCATCAAGCCTGAGACGGACAATCAGCCCCAGCATTTT. Protein sequence: CAIKPETDNQPQHF.

In nucleotides, the CDR3 is TGTGCCAGCAGTTTATCCGCACAGACCTATAATTCACCCCTCCACTTT. Amino acid sequence: CASSLSAQTYNSPLHF. The chain couples TRBV27 to TRBJ1-6; D remains ambiguous. Germline CDR1 reads MNHEY; CDR2 reads SMNVEV (reference sequence). The CDR3 covers 16 residues. The V gene lost 0 bases and the J gene lost 2 bases, with 8 bases spanning the gap.

This clone was counted once. The chain employs TRBV29-1 and TRBJ2-2, with D perhaps matching TRBD1 (6 bases). The ends were cut back, 5 bases at V and 1 base at J, with 11 bases in the middle. The germline V gene has CDR1 SQVTM and CDR2 ANQGSEA. The CDR3 length is 14 residues. The CDR3 DNA sequence: TGCAGCGTTCGGACAGATATGAACACCGGGGAGCTGTTTTTT. Protein sequence: CSVRTDMNTGELFF.

The chain has TRBV7-3 and TRBJ1-1; no clear D gene. Looked up from germline, CDR1 is SGHTA and CDR2 is FQGTGA. The V and J ends lost 5 bases and 0 bases respectively, with 7 bases between them. This CDR3 region has 13 residues. CDR3 DNA sequence: TGTGCCAGCAGCCTCGATATGAACACTGAAGCTTTCTTT. Translation gives CASSLDMNTEAFF.

This clone was detected only a few times. The chain links TRBV29-1 to TRBJ1-5; D perhaps matches TRBD1 (5 bases). Per germline, CDR1 SQVTM and CDR2 ANQGSEA. V dropped 5 bases and J dropped 2 bases, with 7 bases sitting between them. The CDR3 runs to 12 residues. The CDR3 region is CSVRDGNQPQHF. In nucleotides, the CDR3 is TGCAGCGTTCGGGACGGCAATCAGCCCCAGCATTTT.

This chain links TRBV9 with TRBJ2-3; D perhaps matches TRBD2 (5 bases). This CDR3 is 15 amino acids long. Germline V CDR1 and CDR2: SGDLS, YYNGEE. V lost 0 bases and J lost 4, with 12 bases in between. The CDR3 here is CASSVVERPADTQYF. The CDR3 DNA sequence: TGTGCCAGCAGCGTAGTTGAGCGGCCCGCAGATACGCAGTATTTT.

The chain recombines TRBV2 with TRBJ1-1, with D possibly matching TRBD1 (6 bases). CDR1 is SNHLY, CDR2 FYNNEI, per germline. The CDR3 consists of 18 residues. Trimming removed 4 bases at V and 1 base at J, with 22 bases between. This CDR3 reads CASSVVRTGGTRNTEAFF. The DNA for the CDR3 is TGTGCCAGCAGTGTCGTAAGAACTGGCGGGACACGGAACACTGAAGCTTTCTTT.

The chain couples TRBV7-9 to TRBJ2-2; D ambiguous. Germline CDR1 is SEHNR and CDR2 is FQNEAQ (reference sequence). The CDR3 has 12 amino acids. Deletions cut 8 bases from V and 6 bases from J, with 10 bases between. Here the CDR3 reads CASGTLPGELFF. The DNA for the CDR3 is TGTGCCAGCGGCACCCTGCCCGGGGAGCTGTTTTTT.

J is TRBJ2-5 and V is TRBV7-3, with D possibly TRBD1 on 6 matching bases. Trimming left V 1 base short and J 5 bases short, with 14 bases between. This CDR3 has 15 amino acids. From germline, CDR1 is SGHTA and CDR2 FQGTGA. Written as DNA, the CDR3 is TGTGCCAGCAGCTTAATTCCCGGGACAATGGAGACCCAGTACTTC. Encoded protein: CASSLIPGTMETQYF.